This T cell receptor (beta chain) is drawn from a study of T cells after yellow fever vaccination. Whole-study results and caveats: Clonotypes appearing in both CD4 and CD8 compartments existed, and their share was small.

Only a few counts were recorded for this clonotype. The antigen is undetermined. The TCR cDNA carried a universal primer site and UMIs from 5'RACE template switching. MiXCR, run by TCRdb on the 5' RACE reads, gives a single entry per CDR3 protein. Of roughly 160,000 distinct CDR3 sequences listed, about a tenth are singletons. This TCR was recovered from a man aged 18 to 29 who received the YFV17D yellow fever vaccine. The sequencing here drew on CD8+ T cells sorted from PBMCs, taken 45 days after the yellow fever booster vaccination.

CDR3 coding DNA: TGTGCTAGTGGTTTGGACCGGCAGCCCCAGCATTTT. Amino acids: CASGLDRQPQHF. The chain links TRBV12-5 to TRBJ1-5, with unresolved D. CDR1 is LGHNT and CDR2 is FRNRAP in the germline V gene. The V end was cut by 1 base, the J end by 7 bases, with 5 bases between. There are 12 residues in the CDR3.